The rows below give T cell receptor beta chains drawn from one sample of a study of PD-L1 blockade in urothelial cancer. Sequencing used immunoSEQ multiplex PCR; TCRdb keeps in-frame clones, though not all of them. The sample lists around 100,000 clones; 85% to 95% were seen once. Source: PBMCs, taken around atezolizumab (anti-PD-L1) treatment. The receptors stem from a man in his 60s with urothelial cancer. The CDR3 runs from the conserved cysteine through the conserved F or W. D genes are given only for firm matches.

v_call: TRBV9
d_call: NA
j_call: TRBJ2-7
cdr3_nt: TGTGCCAGCAGCGTAGCTATCGGGTACGAGCAGTACTTC
cdr3_aa: CASSVAIGYEQYF

v_call: TRBV28
d_call: TRBD1
j_call: TRBJ2-7
cdr3_nt: TGTGCCAGCAGTTCGGAAGGGACAGGCTTATCTGGCGAGCAGTACTTC
cdr3_aa: CASSSEGTGLSGEQYF

v_call: TRBV6-6
d_call: TRBD2
j_call: TRBJ2-7
cdr3_nt: TGTGCCAGCAGCGGCGCGGCTAGCGGGGCCTACGAGCAGTACTTC
cdr3_aa: CASSGAASGAYEQYF

v_call: TRBV9
d_call: NA
j_call: TRBJ2-3
cdr3_nt: TGTGCCAGCAGCGTAGGACAGAAAAGCACAGATACGCAGTATTTT
cdr3_aa: CASSVGQKSTDTQYF

v_call: TRBV10-3
d_call: TRBD2
j_call: TRBJ2-1
cdr3_nt: TGTGCCATCAGTGGGCCTACTAGCGGCACTGCGGTTATTCCGGGTTACAATGAGCAGTTCTTC
cdr3_aa: CAISGPTSGTAVIPGYNEQFF

v_call: TRBV9
d_call: NA
j_call: TRBJ1-3
cdr3_nt: TGTGCCAGCAGCGCAATACAGGGCCAGCCCGGAAACACCATATATTTT
cdr3_aa: CASSAIQGQPGNTIYF

v_call: TRBV5-1
d_call: TRBD1
j_call: TRBJ1-3
cdr3_nt: TGCGCCAGCAGCTTGGACAGGGGGCTCGGAAACACCATATATTTT
cdr3_aa: CASSLDRGLGNTIYF

v_call: TRBV27
d_call: TRBD2
j_call: TRBJ2-5
cdr3_nt: TGTGCCAGCAGTGCTACTAGCGGCGTAGTGGCGACCCAGTACTTC
cdr3_aa: CASSATSGVVATQYF

v_call: TRBV19
d_call: NA
j_call: TRBJ1-5
cdr3_nt: TGTGCCAGTAGTACCCCCCCAGGAACTCTCAATCAGCCCCAGCATTTT
cdr3_aa: CASSTPPGTLNQPQHF

v_call: TRBV25-1
d_call: TRBD2
j_call: TRBJ2-2
cdr3_nt: TGTGCCAGCAGTGAATCGACCGGGACTAGCTTCACCGGGGAGCTGTTTTTT
cdr3_aa: CASSESTGTSFTGELFF

v_call: TRBV25-1
d_call: TRBD1
j_call: TRBJ2-5
cdr3_nt: TGTGCCAGCAGACAGGGGGCAGTGGAGACCCAGTACTTC
cdr3_aa: CASRQGAVETQYF

v_call: TRBV10-2
d_call: TRBD2
j_call: TRBJ2-2
cdr3_nt: TGCGCCAGCAGTTCGACTAGCGGGGGGGCGAACACCGGGGAGCTGTTTTTT
cdr3_aa: CASSSTSGGANTGELFF

v_call: TRBV5-1
d_call: TRBD1
j_call: TRBJ1-1
cdr3_nt: TGCGCCAGCAGCCTACAATCGACAGGGTTGGGGACTGAAGCTTTCTTT
cdr3_aa: CASSLQSTGLGTEAFF

v_call: TRBV2
d_call: TRBD2
j_call: TRBJ2-5
cdr3_nt: TGTGCCAGGACTAGCGGGGGCCAAAGGGGAGAGACCCAGTACTTC
cdr3_aa: CARTSGGQRGETQYF

v_call: TRBV2
d_call: TRBD1
j_call: TRBJ2-7
cdr3_nt: TGTGCCAGCCAAGAACAGGGGGCAGGGTACTACGAGCAGTACTTC
cdr3_aa: CASQEQGAGYYEQYF